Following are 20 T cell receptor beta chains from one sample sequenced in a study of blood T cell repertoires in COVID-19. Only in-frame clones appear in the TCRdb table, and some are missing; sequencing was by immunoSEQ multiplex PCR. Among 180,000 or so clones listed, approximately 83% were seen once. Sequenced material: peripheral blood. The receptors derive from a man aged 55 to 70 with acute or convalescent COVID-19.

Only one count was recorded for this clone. The CDR3 here is CASSPRGINGYTF. CDR3 DNA sequence: TGTGCCAGCAGTCCCAGGGGTATTAATGGCTACACCTTC. This sequence joins TRBV7-9 and TRBJ1-2; weak D call: TRBD1 (6 bases). The V end was cut by 6 bases, the J end by 6 bases, with 14 bases between. The CDR3 has 13 amino acids. Germline V gene lookup returns CDR1 SEHNR and CDR2 FQNEAQ (reference sequence).

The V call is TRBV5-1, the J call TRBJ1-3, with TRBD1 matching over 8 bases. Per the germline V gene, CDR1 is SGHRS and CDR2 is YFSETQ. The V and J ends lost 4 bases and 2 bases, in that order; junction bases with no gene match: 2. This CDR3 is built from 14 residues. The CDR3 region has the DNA TGCGCCAGCAGCCAACAGGGGGCTGGAAACACCATATATTTT. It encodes CASSQQGAGNTIYF.

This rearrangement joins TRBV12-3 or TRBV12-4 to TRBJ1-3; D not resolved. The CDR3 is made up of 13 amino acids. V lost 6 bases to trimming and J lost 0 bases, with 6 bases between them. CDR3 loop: CASSRSSGNTIYF. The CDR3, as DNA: TGTGCCAGCAGCCGTAGCTCTGGAAACACCATATATTTT.

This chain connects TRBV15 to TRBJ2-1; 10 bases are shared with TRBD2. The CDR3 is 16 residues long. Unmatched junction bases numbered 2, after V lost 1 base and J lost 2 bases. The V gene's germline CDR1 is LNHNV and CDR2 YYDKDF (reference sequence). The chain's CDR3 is CATSRGTSGTYNEQFF. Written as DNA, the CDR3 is TGTGCCACCAGCAGAGGAACTAGCGGGACCTACAATGAGCAGTTCTTC.

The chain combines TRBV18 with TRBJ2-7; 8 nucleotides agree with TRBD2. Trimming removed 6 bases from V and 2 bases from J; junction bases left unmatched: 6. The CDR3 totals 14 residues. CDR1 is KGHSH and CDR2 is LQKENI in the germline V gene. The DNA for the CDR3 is TGTGCCAGCTCCGGGGGGGCCGCCCCCTACGAGCAGTACTTC. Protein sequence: CASSGGAAPYEQYF.

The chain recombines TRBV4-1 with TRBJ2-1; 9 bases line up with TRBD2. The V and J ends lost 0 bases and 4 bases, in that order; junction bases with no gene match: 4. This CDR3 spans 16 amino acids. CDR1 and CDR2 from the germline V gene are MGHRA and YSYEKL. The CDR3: CASSQEGGRAYNEQFF. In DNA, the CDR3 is TGCGCCAGCAGCCAAGAAGGCGGGAGGGCGTACAATGAGCAGTTCTTC.

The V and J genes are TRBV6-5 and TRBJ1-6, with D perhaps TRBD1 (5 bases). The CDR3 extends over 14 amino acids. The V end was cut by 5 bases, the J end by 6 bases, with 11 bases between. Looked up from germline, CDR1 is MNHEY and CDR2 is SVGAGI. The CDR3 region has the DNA TGTGCCAGCAGTCCGGGACTGGGTAATTCACCCCTCCACTTT. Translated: CASSPGLGNSPLHF.

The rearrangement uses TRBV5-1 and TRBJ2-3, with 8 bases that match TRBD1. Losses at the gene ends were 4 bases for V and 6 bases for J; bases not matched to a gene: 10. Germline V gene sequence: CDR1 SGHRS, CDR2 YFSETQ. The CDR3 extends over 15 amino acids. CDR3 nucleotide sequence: TGCGCCAGCAGCGCGGGACAGGCAGGAGGGGATACGCAGTATTTT. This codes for CASSAGQAGGDTQYF.

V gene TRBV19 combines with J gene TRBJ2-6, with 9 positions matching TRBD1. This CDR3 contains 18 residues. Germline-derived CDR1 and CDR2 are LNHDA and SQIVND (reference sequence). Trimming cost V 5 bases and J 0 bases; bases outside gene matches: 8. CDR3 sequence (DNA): TGTGCCAGTAGTCCTCGGACAGGGGCCGACTCTGGGGCCAACGTCCTGACTTTC. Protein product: CASSPRTGADSGANVLTF.

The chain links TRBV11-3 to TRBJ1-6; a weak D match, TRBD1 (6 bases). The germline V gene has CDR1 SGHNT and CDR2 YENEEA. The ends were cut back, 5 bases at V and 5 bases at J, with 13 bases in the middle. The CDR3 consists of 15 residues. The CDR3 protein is CASSRWGRDNSPLHF. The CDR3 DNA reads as TGTGCCAGCAGCCGCTGGGGGCGGGATAATTCACCCCTCCACTTT.

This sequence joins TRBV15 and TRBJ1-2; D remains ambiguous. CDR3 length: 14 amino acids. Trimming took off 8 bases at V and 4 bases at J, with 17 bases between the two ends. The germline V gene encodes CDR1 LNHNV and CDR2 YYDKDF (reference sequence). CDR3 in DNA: TGTGCCACCGCGGGGAGGGATGGAAGCTATGGCTACACCTTC. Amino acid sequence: CATAGRDGSYGYTF.

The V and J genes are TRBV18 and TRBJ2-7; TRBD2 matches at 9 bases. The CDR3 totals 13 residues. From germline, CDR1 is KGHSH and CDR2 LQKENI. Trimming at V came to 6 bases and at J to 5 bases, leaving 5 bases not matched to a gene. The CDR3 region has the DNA TGTGCCAGCTCTAGCGGGAGATCTGACGAGCAGTACTTC. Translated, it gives CASSSGRSDEQYF.

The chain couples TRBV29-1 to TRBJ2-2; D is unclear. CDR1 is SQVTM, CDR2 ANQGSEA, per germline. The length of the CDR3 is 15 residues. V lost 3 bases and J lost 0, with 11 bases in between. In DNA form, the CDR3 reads TGCAGCGTTGAGGCGGCCGCCACGAACACCGGGGAGCTGTTTTTT. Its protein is CSVEAAATNTGELFF.

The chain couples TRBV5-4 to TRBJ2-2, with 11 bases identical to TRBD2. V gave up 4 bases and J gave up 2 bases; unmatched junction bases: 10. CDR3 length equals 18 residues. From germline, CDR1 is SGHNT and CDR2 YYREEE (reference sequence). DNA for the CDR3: TGTGCCAGCAGCCCAAGTCTGACTAGCGGGATAAACACCGGGGAGCTGTTTTTT. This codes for CASSPSLTSGINTGELFF.

The CDR3 loop reads CASGVASLNEQYF. The CDR3 DNA sequence: TGTGCCAGCGGGGTAGCGTCCCTCAACGAGCAGTACTTC. This chain uses TRBV28 with TRBJ2-7; tentatively, D is TRBD2 (5 bases). Germline assignment: CDR1 MDHEN and CDR2 SYDVKM. The length of the CDR3 is 13 residues. V was clipped by 8 bases and J by 5 bases, with 16 bases between them.

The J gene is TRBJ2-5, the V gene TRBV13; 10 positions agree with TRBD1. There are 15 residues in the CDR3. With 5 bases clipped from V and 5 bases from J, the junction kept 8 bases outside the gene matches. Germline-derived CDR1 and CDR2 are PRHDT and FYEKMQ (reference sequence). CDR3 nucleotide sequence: TGTGCCAGCAGCCCCTCCGGACAGGGGGAGGAGACCCAGTACTTC. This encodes CASSPSGQGEETQYF. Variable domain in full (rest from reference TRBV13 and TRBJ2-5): AAGVIQSPRHLIKEKRETATLKCYPIPRHDTVYWYQQGPGQDPQFLISFYEKMQSDKGSIPDRFSAQQFSDYHSELNMSSLELGDSALYFCASSPSGQGEETQYFGPGTRLLVL.

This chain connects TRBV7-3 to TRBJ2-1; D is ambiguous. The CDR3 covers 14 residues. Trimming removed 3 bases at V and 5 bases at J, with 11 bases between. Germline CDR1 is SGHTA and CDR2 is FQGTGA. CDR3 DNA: TGTGCCAGCAGCTTGGGCCGTAGGAACAATGAGCAGTTCTTC. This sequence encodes CASSLGRRNNEQFF.

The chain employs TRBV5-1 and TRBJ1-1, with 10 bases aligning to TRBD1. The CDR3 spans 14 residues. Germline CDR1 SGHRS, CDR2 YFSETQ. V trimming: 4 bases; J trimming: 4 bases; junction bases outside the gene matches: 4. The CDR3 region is CASSLGQGGTEAFF. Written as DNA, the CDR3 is TGCGCCAGCAGCCTAGGACAGGGGGGCACTGAAGCTTTCTTT. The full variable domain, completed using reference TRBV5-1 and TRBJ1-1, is KAGVTQTPRYLIKTRGQQVTLSCSPISGHRSVSWYQQTPGQGLQFLFEYFSETQRNKGNFPGRFSGRQFSNSRSEMNVSTLELGDSALYLCASSLGQGGTEAFFGQGTRLTVV.

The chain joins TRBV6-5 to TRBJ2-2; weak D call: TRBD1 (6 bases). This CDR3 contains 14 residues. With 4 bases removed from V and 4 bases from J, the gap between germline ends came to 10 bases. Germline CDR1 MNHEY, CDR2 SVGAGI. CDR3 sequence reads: CASSFARGTGELFF. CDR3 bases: TGTGCCAGCAGTTTTGCCAGGGGCACCGGGGAGCTGTTTTTT.

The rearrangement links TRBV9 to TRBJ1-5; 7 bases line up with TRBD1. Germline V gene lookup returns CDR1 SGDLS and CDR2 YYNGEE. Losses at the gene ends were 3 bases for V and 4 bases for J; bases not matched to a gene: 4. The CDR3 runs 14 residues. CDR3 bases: TGTGCCAGCAGCGGGACAGGTGGTAATCAGCCCCAGCATTTT. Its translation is CASSGTGGNQPQHF.